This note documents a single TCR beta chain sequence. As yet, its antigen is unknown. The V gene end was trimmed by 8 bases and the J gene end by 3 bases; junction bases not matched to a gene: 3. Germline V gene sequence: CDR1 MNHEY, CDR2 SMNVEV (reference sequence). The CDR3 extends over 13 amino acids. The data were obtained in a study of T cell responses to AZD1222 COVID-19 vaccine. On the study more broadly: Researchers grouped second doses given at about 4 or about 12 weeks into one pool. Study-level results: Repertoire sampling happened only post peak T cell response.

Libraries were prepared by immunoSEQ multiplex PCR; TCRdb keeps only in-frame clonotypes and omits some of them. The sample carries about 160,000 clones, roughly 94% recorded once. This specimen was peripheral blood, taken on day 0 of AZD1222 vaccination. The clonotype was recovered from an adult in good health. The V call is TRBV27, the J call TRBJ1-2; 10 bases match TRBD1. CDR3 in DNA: TGTGCCAGCGGACAGGGGGTTCACTATGGCTACACCTTC. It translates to CASGQGVHYGYTF.